These 5 T cell receptor beta chains were sequenced from one sample in a study of early T cells in non-severe SARS-CoV-2 infection. A single record per CDR3 protein comes from TCRdb applying MiXCR to the 5' RACE reads. The sample lists about 67,000 distinct CDR3 sequences, around 10% occurring once. Sequenced input: whole blood. The receptors shown here come from an adult who was a healthcare worker with PCR-confirmed SARS-CoV-2 infection or an uninfected control (not recorded which).

The chain combines TRBV12-3 or TRBV12-4 with TRBJ2-1, with D maybe TRBD2 (6 bases). The CDR3 runs to 13 residues. V shed 3 bases and J shed 6 bases, with 9 bases lying between them. CDR3 region: CASSFGGFNEQFF. The CDR3 DNA follows: TGTGCCAGCAGTTTTGGAGGGTTCAATGAGCAGTTCTTC.

This clonotype came up many times. The V call is TRBV5-8, the J call TRBJ2-7, with no clear D. Germline V lookup: CDR1 SGHTS, CDR2 YDEGEE. V gave up 1 base and J gave up 4 bases, with 6 bases separating them. The CDR3 extends over 12 amino acids. In nucleotides, the CDR3 is TGTGCCAGCAGCTTGACCCTTTACGAGCAGTACTTC. Amino acid sequence: CASSLTLYEQYF.

This clonotype was counted ten times or more. The gene calls are TRBV27 and TRBJ2-2, with TRBD1 matching 10 bases. This CDR3 comprises 15 residues. Germline V gene data show CDR1 as MNHEY and CDR2 as SMNVEV (reference sequence). V lost 5 bases and J lost 7; bases outside the gene matches: 7. This chain's CDR3 is CASSRRQGADGELFF. The CDR3 DNA is TGTGCCAGCAGTCGGAGACAGGGGGCTGACGGGGAGCTGTTTTTT.

In this sample, this clonotype turned up a few times. The genes are TRBV20-1 and TRBJ2-1; 8 bases match TRBD1. The V gene's germline CDR1 is DFQATT and CDR2 SNEGSKA (reference sequence). This CDR3 comprises 13 residues. J lost 4 bases, V lost 7 bases, and 6 bases had no gene match. The chain's CDR3 is CSGLQGAYNEQFF. The CDR3 region has the DNA TGCAGTGGGTTGCAGGGGGCGTACAATGAGCAGTTCTTC.

This clonotype was seen repeatedly, ten times or more. This chain joins TRBV29-1 and TRBJ2-7, with TRBD2 matching over 7 bases. Germline V gives CDR1 SQVTM, CDR2 ANQGSEA. CDR3 size: 12 residues. V was pared by 8 bases and J by 2 bases, with 6 bases of the junction left unmatched. CDR3 protein: CSYREDTYEQYF. The DNA for the CDR3 is TGCAGCTATCGGGAGGATACCTACGAGCAGTACTTC.